A single sample is the source of the 26 T cell receptor beta chains below, sequenced in a study of long-term antiretroviral therapy in people with HIV. Survey level was the resolution at which the v3.0 immunoSEQ assay ran. Assay used: immunoSEQ multiplex PCR; TCRdb lists only in-frame clones, some missing. The sample holds tens of thousands of clones, 84% seen once. The sample here was unsorted PBMCs, taken 1.9 years after starting antiretroviral therapy. The origin of the receptors is a woman in her fifties or sixties with HIV.

A single count supports this clone. The gene calls are TRBV28 and TRBJ1-6; TRBD1 matches 9 bases. The V gene's germline CDR1 is MDHEN and CDR2 SYDVKM. There are 16 residues in the CDR3. Unmatched junction bases numbered 16, after V lost 6 bases and J lost 13 bases. The CDR3 sequence is CASRHDRGKRGGPLHF. Here the CDR3 DNA reads TGTGCCAGCAGGCATGACAGGGGGAAGAGGGGTGGGCCCCTCCACTTT.

This sequence joins TRBV4-2 and TRBJ2-3; D is undetermined. V was pared by 1 base and J by 1 base, with 12 bases between. The CDR3 loop spans 16 amino acids. Per the germline V gene, CDR1 is LGHNA and CDR2 is YNFKEQ. This chain's CDR3 is CASSQGAARRTDTQYF. For the CDR3, the DNA is TGTGCCAGCAGCCAAGGTGCGGCCCGACGCACAGATACGCAGTATTTT.

The chain carries TRBV28 and TRBJ2-1, with D uncertain. The CDR3 is 12 amino acids. V lost 8 bases, J lost 8 bases, and 13 bases lay in between. Germline CDR1 and CDR2: MDHEN and SYDVKM. In nucleotides, the CDR3 is TGTGCCAGCGCTGGCGTTTCAGATGAGCAGTTCTTC. This gives the protein CASAGVSDEQFF.

The rearrangement uses TRBV29-1 and TRBJ2-7; D tentatively reads TRBD1 or TRBD2 (6 bases each). V was shortened by 1 base and J by 3 bases, with 13 bases between the two germline ends. CDR1 SQVTM and CDR2 ANQGSEA come from the germline V gene. This CDR3 contains 14 residues. The DNA for the CDR3 is TGCAGCGTTGAAGCGGGGGCCCCTTTCTACGAGCAGTACTTC. Its translation is CSVEAGAPFYEQYF.

The chain links TRBV28 to TRBJ2-7, with D hard to call. CDR1 is MDHEN and CDR2 is SYDVKM in the germline V gene. This CDR3 is built from 16 residues. Between the trimmed V and J ends, which lost 6 bases and 3 bases, there was a span of 21 bases. CDR3 amino acids: CASSPGVQFGRYEQYF. DNA of the CDR3: TGTGCCAGCAGCCCTGGGGTGCAGTTCGGCCGCTACGAGCAGTACTTC.

This chain connects TRBV18 to TRBJ2-5, with D unclear. The germline V gene has CDR1 KGHSH and CDR2 LQKENI. The CDR3 is made up of 13 amino acids. V gave up 3 bases and J gave up 5 bases, with 10 bases separating them. The CDR3 bases are TGTGCCAGCTCACCGGACGCGGCGGAGACCCAGTACTTC. This translates into CASSPDAAETQYF.

The chain combines TRBV11-2 with TRBJ1-4, with TRBD1 as a possible D gene (6 bases). Trimming removed 5 bases at V and 7 bases at J, with 11 bases between. The CDR3 runs to 13 residues. Germline values: CDR1 SGHAT, CDR2 FQNNGV. The CDR3 DNA reads as TGTGCCAGCAGCAACAGGGTGGGTGAAAAACTGTTTTTT. It codes for CASSNRVGEKLFF.

This CDR3 is CAIKRGLDTNTQYF. DNA for the CDR3: TGTGCCATCAAACGGGGACTGGACACCAATACGCAGTATTTT. V gene TRBV10-3 combines with J gene TRBJ2-3; possibly TRBD2 for D (6 bases). Per germline, CDR1 ENHRY and CDR2 SYGVKD. V was trimmed by 7 bases and J by 7 bases, leaving 18 bases between them. The CDR3 totals 14 residues.

This clone was observed a few times. V gene TRBV6-1 combines with J gene TRBJ2-5; D unresolved. This CDR3 comprises 15 residues. Germline V CDR1 and CDR2: MNHNS, SASEGT. V lost 1 base, J lost 7 bases, and 16 bases lay in between. This CDR3 is CASSEVLQASRTQYF. CDR3 coding DNA: TGTGCCAGCAGTGAAGTTTTGCAGGCCTCCAGGACCCAGTACTTC.

In its sample, this clone was seen once. This chain uses TRBV27 with TRBJ2-5; D gene ambiguous. The V gene lost 5 bases and the J gene lost 3 bases, with 13 bases spanning the gap. The CDR3 runs to 14 residues. Germline values: CDR1 MNHEY, CDR2 SMNVEV (reference sequence). The CDR3 here is CASSPRQYEETQYF. CDR3 in DNA: TGTGCCAGCAGTCCACGACAATATGAAGAGACCCAGTACTTC.

This clone was detected only a few times. The chain links TRBV19 to TRBJ1-2, with D possibly matching TRBD1 (6 bases). The CDR3 runs 13 residues. Germline V CDR1 and CDR2: LNHDA, SQIVND (reference sequence). Between the trimmed V and J ends, which lost 1 base and 7 bases, there was a span of 10 bases. The CDR3 spells CASSIAGAGGYTF. CDR3 coding DNA: TGTGCCAGTAGTATAGCAGGGGCCGGTGGCTACACCTTC.

This clone appeared a few times. The chain couples TRBV4-1 to TRBJ1-2, with no clear D. Deletions cut 1 base from V and 8 bases from J, with 11 bases between. This CDR3 spans 13 amino acids. The V gene's germline CDR1 is MGHRA and CDR2 YSYEKL. The CDR3 sequence: CASSQVGVVGYTF. The CDR3 coding sequence is TGCGCCAGCAGCCAAGTCGGGGTCGTAGGCTACACCTTC.

V is TRBV2 and J is TRBJ2-3, with 9 bases identical to TRBD2. The junction had 7 bases not matched to a gene; V was cut back by 6 bases and J by 3 bases. CDR1 SNHLY and CDR2 FYNNEI come from the germline V gene. The CDR3 spans 15 residues. CDR3 region: CASSLAGVATDTQYF. CDR3 nucleotide sequence: TGTGCCAGCAGCTTAGCGGGGGTCGCGACAGATACGCAGTATTTT.

This clone has a handful of counts. V usage is TRBV4-1 and J usage is TRBJ1-5; 9 bases agree with TRBD1. The germline CDR1 and CDR2 sequences are MGHRA and YSYEKL. V lost 6 bases, J lost 5 bases, and 5 bases stayed unmatched. The length of the CDR3 is 14 residues. CDR3 sequence: CASRRTGEDQPQHF. The CDR3 bases are TGCGCCAGCAGGCGGACAGGGGAGGATCAGCCCCAGCATTTT.

The chain joins TRBV15 to TRBJ2-7; D is unclear. CDR3 length: 14 residues. Between the trimmed V and J ends, which lost 0 bases and 3 bases, there was a span of 9 bases. The germline V gene has CDR1 LNHNV and CDR2 YYDKDF (reference sequence). CDR3 sequence (DNA): TGTGCCACCAGCAGAGATGCAGGTCTCTACGAGCAGTACTTC. This encodes CATSRDAGLYEQYF. The full variable domain, in which reference TRBV15 and TRBJ2-7 provide the parts outside the CDR3, is DAMVIQNPRYQVTQFGKPVTLSCSQTLNHNVMYWYQQKSSQAPKLLFHYYDKDFNNEADTPDNFQSRRPNTSFCFLDIRSPGLGDTAMYLCATSRDAGLYEQYFGPGTRLTVT.

The chain links TRBV2 to TRBJ1-2; TRBD1 matches at 7 bases. V gave up 7 bases and J gave up 6 bases; unmatched junction bases: 11. There are 14 residues in the CDR3. In germline, CDR1 is SNHLY, CDR2 FYNNEI. The CDR3 here is CASKEETGSHGYTF. The CDR3 bases are TGTGCCAGCAAGGAGGAGACAGGGTCCCATGGCTACACCTTC.

The rearrangement links TRBV7-2 to TRBJ1-6; perhaps TRBD1 as D (6 bases). The CDR3 runs 13 residues. The germline V and J ends were trimmed by 4 bases and 13 bases, with 14 bases remaining between them. The germline CDR1 and CDR2 sequences are SGHTA and FQGNSA. Here the CDR3 DNA reads TGTGCCAGCAGCTCAGGGGACCGCGGGCCCCTCCACTTT. It yields the protein CASSSGDRGPLHF.

The chain uses TRBV4-3 and TRBJ2-5; the match to TRBD2 covers 9 bases. V gave up 0 bases and J gave up 3 bases; unmatched junction bases: 8. CDR1 LGHNA and CDR2 YSLEER come from the germline V gene. This CDR3 comprises 17 residues. CDR3 protein: CASSQDYGSSGKETQYF. The CDR3 DNA reads as TGCGCCAGCAGCCAAGACTATGGGTCTAGCGGGAAAGAGACCCAGTACTTC.

This clone was found a few times. The V and J genes are TRBV7-9 and TRBJ2-7, with a possible D match to TRBD1 (6 bases). In germline, CDR1 is SEHNR, CDR2 FQNEAQ (reference sequence). The CDR3 loop spans 11 amino acids. The V end lost 7 bases, the J end lost 4 bases, and 8 bases lay between the germline ends. This CDR3 reads CASTQGYEQYF. DNA of the CDR3: TGTGCCAGCACCCAGGGGTACGAGCAGTACTTC.

This clone has only a few counts. CDR3 amino acids: CASSLFPRGKSGETQYF. In nucleotides, the CDR3 is TGTGCCAGCAGCTTATTTCCGCGGGGGAAGTCCGGAGAGACCCAGTACTTC. The genes are TRBV7-2 and TRBJ2-5; 7 bases map to TRBD2. Germline CDR1 reads SGHTA; CDR2 reads FQGNSA. The CDR3 sequence is 17 residues long. The junction had 13 bases not matched to a gene; V was cut back by 2 bases and J by 4 bases. Full variable domain (outside the CDR3, taken from reference TRBV7-2 and TRBJ2-5): GAGVSQSPSNKVTEKGKDVELRCDPISGHTALYWYRQSLGQGLEFLIYFQGNSAPDKSGLPSDRFSAERTGGSVSTLTIQRTQQEDSAVYLCASSLFPRGKSGETQYFGPGTRLLVL.

The chain couples TRBV10-3 to TRBJ2-3; D is unclear. Germline CDR1 and CDR2: ENHRY and SYGVKD. V lost 11 bases to trimming and J lost 0 bases, with 21 bases between them. The CDR3 has 16 amino acids. The chain's CDR3 is CAAAADLLPSTDTQYF. DNA for the CDR3: TGTGCCGCGGCGGCCGATCTTCTCCCTAGCACAGATACGCAGTATTTT.

The rearrangement links TRBV28 to TRBJ1-2; 9 bases line up with TRBD1. The trim removed 10 bases at V and 0 bases at J, leaving 9 bases unmatched. The CDR3 consists of 15 residues. Germline loops: CDR1 MDHEN, CDR2 SYDVKM. The CDR3 region is CATRQGGHSNYGYTF. Written as DNA, the CDR3 is TGTGCCACCCGACAGGGGGGGCACTCTAACTATGGCTACACCTTC.

The chain joins TRBV4-1 to TRBJ1-4; D possibly corresponds to TRBD1 (5 bases). The CDR3 loop spans 17 amino acids. Germline CDR1 reads MGHRA; CDR2 reads YSYEKL. V lost 2 bases and J lost 8, with 21 bases in between. The CDR3 here is CASSQLRGQQPGEKLFF. Written as DNA, the CDR3 is TGCGCCAGCAGCCAACTCCGGGGCCAACAGCCGGGCGAAAAACTGTTTTTT.

The chain couples TRBV5-1 to TRBJ1-2, with a weak D call TRBD1 (5 bases). The germline CDR1 and CDR2 sequences are SGHRS and YFSETQ. V was pared by 4 bases and J by 0 bases, with 16 bases between. This CDR3 contains 16 residues. CDR3: CASSLGGAQTNYGYTF. The CDR3 nucleotides are TGCGCCAGCAGCCTTGGAGGGGCACAGACTAACTATGGCTACACCTTC.

There are a few counts of this clone. This sequence joins TRBV4-2 and TRBJ1-2; the D is unclear. The germline gives CDR1 LGHNA, CDR2 YNFKEQ. CDR3 length: 15 residues. The ends were cut back, 0 bases at V and 3 bases at J, with 11 bases in the middle. CDR3 nucleotide sequence: TGTGCCAGCAGCCAAGAGTTCAGGCTGGACTATGGCTACACCTTC. Encoded protein: CASSQEFRLDYGYTF.

This chain uses TRBV27 with TRBJ2-7; D tentatively fits TRBD1 or TRBD2 (5 bases each). CDR1 and CDR2 from the germline V gene are MNHEY and SMNVEV (reference sequence). CDR3 size: 15 residues. V was clipped by 0 bases and J by 7 bases, with 16 bases between them. CDR3 in DNA: TGTGCCAGCAGTTTATCGATGGGGGAGAATTGGGAGCAGTACTTC. Protein sequence: CASSLSMGENWEQYF.